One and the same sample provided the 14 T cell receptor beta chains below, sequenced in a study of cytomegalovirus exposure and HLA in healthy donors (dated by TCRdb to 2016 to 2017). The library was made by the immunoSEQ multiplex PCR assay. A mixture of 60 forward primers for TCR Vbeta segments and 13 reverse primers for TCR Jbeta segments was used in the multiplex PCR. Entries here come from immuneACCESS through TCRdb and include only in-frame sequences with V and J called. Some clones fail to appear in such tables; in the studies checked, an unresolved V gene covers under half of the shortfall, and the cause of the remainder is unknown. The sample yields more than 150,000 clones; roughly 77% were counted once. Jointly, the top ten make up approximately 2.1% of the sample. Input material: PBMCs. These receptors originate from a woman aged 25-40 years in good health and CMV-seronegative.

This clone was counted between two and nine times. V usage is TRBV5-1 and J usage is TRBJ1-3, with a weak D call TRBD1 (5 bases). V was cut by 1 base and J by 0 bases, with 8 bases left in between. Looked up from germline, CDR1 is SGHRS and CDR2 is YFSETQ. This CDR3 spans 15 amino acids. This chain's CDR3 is CASSLMQGSGNTIYF. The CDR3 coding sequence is TGCGCCAGCAGCTTGATGCAGGGCTCTGGAAACACCATATATTTT.

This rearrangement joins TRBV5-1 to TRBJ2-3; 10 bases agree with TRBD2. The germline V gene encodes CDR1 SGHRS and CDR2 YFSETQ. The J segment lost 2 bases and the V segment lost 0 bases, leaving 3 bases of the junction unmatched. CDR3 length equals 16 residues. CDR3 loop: CASSLASGGHTDTQYF. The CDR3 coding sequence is TGCGCCAGCAGCTTGGCTAGCGGGGGCCACACAGATACGCAGTATTTT.

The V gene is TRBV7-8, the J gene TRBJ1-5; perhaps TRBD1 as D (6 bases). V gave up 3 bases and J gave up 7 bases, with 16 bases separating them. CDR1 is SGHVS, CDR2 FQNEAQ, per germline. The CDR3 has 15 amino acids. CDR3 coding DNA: TGTGCCAGCAGCTTGTACAACAGGGAGGGCCAGCCCCAGCATTTT. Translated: CASSLYNREGQPQHF.

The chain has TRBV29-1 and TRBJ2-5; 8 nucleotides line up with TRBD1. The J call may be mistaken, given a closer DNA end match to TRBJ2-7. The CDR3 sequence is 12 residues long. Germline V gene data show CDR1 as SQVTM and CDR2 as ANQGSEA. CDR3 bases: TGCAGCGTCCGGGACAGGAGCTACGAGCAGTACTTC. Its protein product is CSVRDRSYEQYF.

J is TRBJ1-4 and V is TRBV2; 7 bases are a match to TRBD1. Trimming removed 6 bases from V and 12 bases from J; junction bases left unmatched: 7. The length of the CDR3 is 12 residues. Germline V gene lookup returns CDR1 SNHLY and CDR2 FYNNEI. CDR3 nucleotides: TGTGCCAGCAGAGCCGGGACAGATGAACTGTTTTTT. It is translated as CASRAGTDELFF.

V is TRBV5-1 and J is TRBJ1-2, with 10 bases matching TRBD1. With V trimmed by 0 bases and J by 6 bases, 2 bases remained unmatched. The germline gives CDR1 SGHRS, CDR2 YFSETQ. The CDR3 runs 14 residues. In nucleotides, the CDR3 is TGCGCCAGCAGCTTGGGGGACAGGGGCGATGGCTACACCTTC. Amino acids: CASSLGDRGDGYTF.

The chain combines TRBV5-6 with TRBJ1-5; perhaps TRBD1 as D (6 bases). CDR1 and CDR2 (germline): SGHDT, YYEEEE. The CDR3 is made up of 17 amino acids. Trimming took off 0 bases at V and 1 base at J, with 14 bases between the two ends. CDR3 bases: TGTGCCAGCAGCTTGGCAGGGGAGTGGGGAAGCAATCAGCCCCAGCATTTT. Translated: CASSLAGEWGSNQPQHF. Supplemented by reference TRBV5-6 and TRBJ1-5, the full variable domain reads DAGVTQSPTHLIKTRGQQVTLRCSPKSGHDTVSWYQQALGQGPQFIFQYYEEEERQRGNFPDRFSGHQFPNYSSELNVNALLLGDSALYLCASSLAGEWGSNQPQHFGDGTRLSIL.

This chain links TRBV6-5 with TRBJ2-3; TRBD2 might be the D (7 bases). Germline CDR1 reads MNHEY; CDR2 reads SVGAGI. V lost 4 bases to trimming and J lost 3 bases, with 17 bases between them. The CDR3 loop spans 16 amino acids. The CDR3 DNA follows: TGTGCCAGCAGTTTCACCGGGGGCGGGGGTACAGATACGCAGTATTTT. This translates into CASSFTGGGGTDTQYF.

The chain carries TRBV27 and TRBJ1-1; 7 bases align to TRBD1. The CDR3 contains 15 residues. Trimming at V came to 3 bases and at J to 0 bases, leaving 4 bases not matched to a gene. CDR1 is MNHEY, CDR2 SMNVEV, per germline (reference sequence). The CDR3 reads CASSFQGGLNTEAFF. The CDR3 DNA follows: TGTGCCAGCAGTTTCCAGGGGGGTTTGAACACTGAAGCTTTCTTT.

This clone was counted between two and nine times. The CDR3 sequence: CASSLTGLSYEQYF. As DNA, the CDR3 is TGTGCCAGCAGCTTGACAGGGCTGTCCTACGAGCAGTACTTC. The V gene is TRBV5-8, the J gene TRBJ2-7; possibly TRBD1 for D (6 bases). The CDR3 is made up of 14 amino acids. The V gene's germline CDR1 is SGHTS and CDR2 YDEGEE. Trimming removed 1 base from V and 1 base from J, with 9 bases in between.

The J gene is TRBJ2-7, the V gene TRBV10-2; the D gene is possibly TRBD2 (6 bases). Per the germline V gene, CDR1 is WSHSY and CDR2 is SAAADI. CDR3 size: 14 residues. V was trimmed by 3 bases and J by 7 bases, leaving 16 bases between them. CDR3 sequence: CASSERSPRGEQYF. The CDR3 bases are TGCGCCAGCAGTGAAAGGTCTCCCCGGGGGGAGCAGTACTTC.

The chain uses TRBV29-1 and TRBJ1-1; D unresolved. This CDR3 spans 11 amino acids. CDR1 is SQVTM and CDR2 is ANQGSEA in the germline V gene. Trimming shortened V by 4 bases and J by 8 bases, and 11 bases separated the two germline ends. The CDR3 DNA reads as TGCAGCGTTGTAGAGGGAGGGGAAGCTTTCTTT. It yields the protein CSVVEGGEAFF.

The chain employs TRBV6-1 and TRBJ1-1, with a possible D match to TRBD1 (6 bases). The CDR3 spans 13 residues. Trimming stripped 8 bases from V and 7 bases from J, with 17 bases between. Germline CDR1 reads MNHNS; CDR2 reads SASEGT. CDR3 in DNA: TGTGCCAGCCAACCCTCAGGGGTTGGTGAAGCTTTCTTT. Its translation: CASQPSGVGEAFF.

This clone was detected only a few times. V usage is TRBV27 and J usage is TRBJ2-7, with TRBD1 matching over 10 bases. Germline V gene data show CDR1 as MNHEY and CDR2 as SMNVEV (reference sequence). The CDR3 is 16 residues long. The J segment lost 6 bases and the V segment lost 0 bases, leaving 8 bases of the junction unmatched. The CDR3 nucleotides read TGTGCCAGCAGTTTATCGAGGGGGACAGGGGAGGCCGAGCAGTACTTC. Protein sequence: CASSLSRGTGEAEQYF.